These 17 T cell receptor beta chains originate from one sample sequenced in a study of blood T cell repertoires in COVID-19. Data came from immunoSEQ multiplex PCR; TCRdb stores just in-frame clones and leaves some out. The sample yields about half a million clones, around nine tenths seen once. The sequencing sample was made of PBMCs or T cells enriched from blood (not recorded which). The receptor set was obtained from a woman aged 60-75 years who had recovered from COVID-19.

DNA for the CDR3: TGTGCCAGCAGAGATCCGGGACAGGGGTTGGGCTACACCTTC. Residues: CASRDPGQGLGYTF. The chain combines TRBV2 with TRBJ1-2; 10 nucleotides agree with TRBD1. This CDR3 spans 14 amino acids. Unmatched junction bases numbered 9, after V lost 6 bases and J lost 8 bases. Germline lookup yields CDR1 SNHLY and CDR2 FYNNEI.

The CDR3 bases are TGTGCCGGGGGAGCGGGGGTGATCACTGAAGCTTTCTTT. Its translation is CAGGAGVITEAFF. The chain has TRBV30 and TRBJ1-1; D is perhaps TRBD1 (5 bases). Germline V CDR1 and CDR2: GTSNPN, SVGIG (reference sequence). The CDR3 sequence is 13 residues long. The V gene lost 8 bases and the J gene lost 4 bases, with 17 bases spanning the gap.

The chain combines TRBV18 with TRBJ2-1, with 7 bases fitting TRBD2. Per germline, CDR1 KGHSH and CDR2 LQKENI. CDR3 length: 15 residues. J was trimmed by 8 bases and V by 1 base; bases with no gene match: 8. The CDR3 protein is CASSPRGLSPYEQFF. In nucleotides, the CDR3 is TGTGCCAGCTCACCACGGGGACTATCACCCTATGAGCAGTTCTTC. The variable domain in full, completed from reference TRBV18 and TRBJ2-1, reads NAGVMQNPRHLVRRRGQEARLRCSPMKGHSHVYWYRQLPEEGLKFMVYLQKENIIDESGMPKERFSAEFPKEGPSILRIQQVVRGDSAAYFCASSPRGLSPYEQFFGPGTRLTVL.

V usage is TRBV7-9 and J usage is TRBJ1-5; 8 nucleotides match TRBD1. J was trimmed by 2 bases and V by 1 base; bases with no gene match: 1. Germline values: CDR1 SEHNR, CDR2 FQNEAQ (reference sequence). CDR3 length equals 15 residues. CDR3 DNA sequence: TGTGCCAGCAGCTTAGGACAGGGGCGCAATCAGCCCCAGCATTTT. Residues: CASSLGQGRNQPQHF. Full variable domain (outside the CDR3, taken from reference TRBV7-9 and TRBJ1-5): DTGVSQNPRHKITKRGQNVTFRCDPISEHNRLYWYRQTLGQGPEFLTYFQNEAQLEKSRLLSDRFSAERPKGSFSTLEIQRTEQGDSAMYLCASSLGQGRNQPQHFGDGTRLSIL.

The chain carries TRBV27 and TRBJ2-7; D is perhaps TRBD2 (6 bases). CDR1 and CDR2 from the germline V gene are MNHEY and SMNVEV (reference sequence). V was cut by 3 bases and J by 0 bases, with 9 bases left in between. This CDR3 contains 14 residues. The CDR3 region is CASSFTGDSYEQYV. CDR3 bases: TGTGCCAGCAGTTTTACGGGGGACTCCTACGAGCAGTACGTC.

The chain has TRBV6-6 and TRBJ2-2; D uncertain. Looked up from germline, CDR1 is MNHNY and CDR2 is SVGAGI (reference sequence). The CDR3 totals 14 residues. Trimming removed 7 bases at V and 4 bases at J, with 13 bases between. CDR3 bases: TGTGCCAGCAAGTCTGGTAGCAGCACCGGGGAGCTGTTTTTT. Protein sequence: CASKSGSSTGELFF.

The DNA of the CDR3 is TGCAGTGCTAGAAGAGCCTATGGCTACACCTTC. Protein: CSARRAYGYTF. The chain has TRBV20-1 and TRBJ1-2; D ambiguous. Germline V gene sequence: CDR1 DFQATT, CDR2 SNEGSKA (reference sequence). V lost 2 bases and J 4 bases, leaving 5 bases between the germline ends. CDR3 length: 11 residues.

The sample holds a few counts of this clone. The CDR3 reads CATSDPHQGNYGYTF. Written as DNA, the CDR3 is TGTGCCACCAGTGACCCGCACCAGGGGAACTATGGCTACACCTTC. The chain is built from TRBV24-1 and TRBJ1-2; perhaps TRBD1 as D (6 bases). The V end was cut by 4 bases, the J end by 2 bases, with 13 bases between. The CDR3 contains 15 residues. CDR1 KGHDR and CDR2 SFDVKD come from the germline V gene.

This clone has a single count. The CDR3 protein is CASSYSAVGGNSPLHF. The CDR3 nucleotides are TGTGCCAGCAGTTACTCGGCGGTAGGGGGAAATTCACCCCTCCACTTT. The chain is built from TRBV6-5 and TRBJ1-6, with TRBD1 as a possible D gene (6 bases). The germline V gene has CDR1 MNHEY and CDR2 SVGAGI. The CDR3 has 16 residues. Trimming shortened V by 0 bases and J by 7 bases, and 13 bases separated the two germline ends.

This clone showed up just once. This sequence joins TRBV18 and TRBJ2-5; tentatively, D is TRBD2 (5 bases). The V and J ends lost 3 bases and 5 bases respectively, with 16 bases between them. Per germline, CDR1 KGHSH and CDR2 LQKENI. CDR3 length equals 15 residues. For the CDR3, the DNA is TGTGCCAGCTCACCTACAAGCCCCCCGGGGGAGACCCAGTACTTC. Its protein product is CASSPTSPPGETQYF.

This clone occurred once. The genes are TRBV5-1 and TRBJ2-3; perhaps TRBD2 as D (6 bases). Germline V gives CDR1 SGHRS, CDR2 YFSETQ. The CDR3 contains 15 residues. Trimming took off 4 bases at V and 5 bases at J, with 17 bases between the two ends. CDR3 protein: CASSPSASRGDTQYF. The CDR3 DNA follows: TGCGCCAGCAGCCCTAGCGCCTCCCGGGGAGATACGCAGTATTTT. Full variable domain (rest looked up from reference TRBV5-1 and TRBJ2-3): KAGVTQTPRYLIKTRGQQVTLSCSPISGHRSVSWYQQTPGQGLQFLFEYFSETQRNKGNFPGRFSGRQFSNSRSEMNVSTLELGDSALYLCASSPSASRGDTQYFGPGTRLTVL.

The V gene is TRBV13, the J gene TRBJ2-1, with 10 bases that match TRBD1. V trimming: 5 bases; J trimming: 7 bases; junction bases outside the gene matches: 8. This CDR3 region has 15 residues. From germline, CDR1 is PRHDT and CDR2 FYEKMQ (reference sequence). The CDR3 DNA reads as TGTGCCAGCAGCATTTCCGGGACAGGGGAAAATGAGCAGTTCTTC. This gives the protein CASSISGTGENEQFF.

The chain uses TRBV7-2 and TRBJ2-1, with 11 bases that match TRBD1. V trimming: 5 bases; J trimming: 10 bases; junction bases outside the gene matches: 13. This CDR3 has 16 amino acids. The germline V gene encodes CDR1 SGHTA and CDR2 FQGNSA. Written as DNA, the CDR3 is TGTGCCAGCAGCGTGACCGGACAGGGGGCGCGATACGAGCAGTTCTTC. Translated, it gives CASSVTGQGARYEQFF.

The V gene is TRBV2, the J gene TRBJ1-5, with 7 nucleotides matching TRBD1. Germline V gene sequence: CDR1 SNHLY, CDR2 FYNNEI. Trimming removed 4 bases from V and 1 base from J; junction bases left unmatched: 4. The CDR3 runs to 15 residues. CDR3 loop: CASSVQGVSNQPQHF. As DNA, the CDR3 is TGTGCCAGCAGTGTCCAGGGGGTGAGCAATCAGCCCCAGCATTTT.

The rearrangement uses TRBV6-1 and TRBJ1-2; unclear D gene. Germline lookup yields CDR1 MNHNS and CDR2 SASEGT. CDR3 length equals 14 residues. The V end lost 1 base, the J end lost 3 bases, and 9 bases lay between the germline ends. CDR3 sequence reads: CASSEGGGDYGYTF. CDR3 DNA: TGTGCCAGCAGTGAAGGAGGAGGAGACTATGGCTACACCTTC.

V gene TRBV5-1 combines with J gene TRBJ1-4; unclear D gene. This CDR3 is built from 13 residues. The V gene lost 4 bases and the J gene lost 7 bases, with 11 bases spanning the gap. In germline, CDR1 is SGHRS, CDR2 YFSETQ. CDR3 loop: CASSPDTFEKLFF. The CDR3 DNA is TGCGCCAGCAGCCCTGACACCTTTGAAAAACTGTTTTTT.

This chain connects TRBV9 to TRBJ2-5; D might be TRBD2 (6 bases). The germline V gene has CDR1 SGDLS and CDR2 YYNGEE. The CDR3 consists of 15 residues. V lost 2 bases to trimming and J lost 3 bases, with 14 bases between them. CDR3 amino acids: CASSVGTAQEETQYF. CDR3 bases: TGTGCCAGCAGCGTGGGGACTGCTCAGGAAGAGACCCAGTACTTC. The whole variable domain, remainder taken from reference TRBV9 and TRBJ2-5, is DSGVTQTPKHLITATGQRVTLRCSPRSGDLSVYWYQQSLDQGLQFLIQYYNGEERAKGNILERFSAQQFPDLHSELNLSSLELGDSALYFCASSVGTAQEETQYFGPGTRLLVL.